The 5 T cell receptor beta chains below all came from one sample that was sequenced in a study of blood T cell repertoires in COVID-19. The protocol was immunoSEQ multiplex PCR, while the TCRdb copy is restricted to in-frame clones and leaves out a portion. This sample yields about 38,000 clones, of which about 76% are seen a single time; about 11% belongs to the top ten. The material sequenced was peripheral blood. Receptors were obtained from a man between 65 and 80 years old with COVID-19, enrolled during active disease.

This clone has at least ten counts. The chain joins TRBV7-9 to TRBJ1-5, with D uncertain. V was pared by 2 bases and J by 4 bases, with 6 bases between. CDR1 and CDR2 from the germline V gene are SEHNR and FQNEAQ (reference sequence). There are 13 residues in the CDR3. The CDR3 region is CASSLSRNQPQHF. CDR3 DNA sequence: TGTGCCAGCAGCTTATCTAGGAATCAGCCCCAGCATTTT.

This chain uses TRBV4-1 with TRBJ2-3; 12 positions match TRBD1. J was trimmed by 5 bases and V by 4 bases; bases with no gene match: 10. Germline CDR1 and CDR2: MGHRA and YSYEKL. CDR3 length equals 17 residues. The DNA of the CDR3 is TGCGCCAGCAGCCCAGCGGGACAGGGGGCTTTTGGAGATACGCAGTATTTT. It codes for CASSPAGQGAFGDTQYF.

This clone was recorded a few times. V gene TRBV28 combines with J gene TRBJ1-2; 7 nucleotides align to TRBD1. Germline loops: CDR1 MDHEN, CDR2 SYDVKM. The V gene end was trimmed by 5 bases and the J gene end by 5 bases; junction bases not matched to a gene: 11. The CDR3 contains 15 residues. CDR3 sequence reads: CASSDPKGGRYGYTF. The CDR3 DNA is TGTGCCAGCAGTGATCCTAAAGGGGGCAGGTATGGCTACACCTTC.

V usage is TRBV4-3 and J usage is TRBJ1-4; 11 bases match TRBD1. In germline, CDR1 is LGHNA, CDR2 YSLEER. J was trimmed by 11 bases and V by 1 base; bases with no gene match: 9. CDR3 length: 16 residues. The chain's CDR3 is CASSQGKGQGASKLFF. CDR3 sequence (DNA): TGCGCCAGCAGCCAAGGTAAAGGACAGGGGGCGTCGAAACTGTTTTTT.

In its sample, this clone was seen a few times. The chain couples TRBV19 to TRBJ1-1, with a possible D match to TRBD1 (6 bases). Trimming took off 7 bases at V and 1 base at J, with 10 bases between the two ends. CDR1 and CDR2 (germline): LNHDA, SQIVND (reference sequence). This CDR3 comprises 13 residues. Here the CDR3 reads CASTTGQNTEAFF. In nucleotides, the CDR3 is TGTGCCAGTACAACGGGACAGAACACTGAAGCTTTCTTT. The full variable domain, completed using reference TRBV19 and TRBJ1-1, is DGGITQSPKYLFRKEGQNVTLSCEQNLNHDAMYWYRQDPGQGLRLIYYSQIVNDFQKGDIAEGYSVSREKKESFPLTVTSAQKNPTAFYLCASTTGQNTEAFFGQGTRLTVV.